These 31 T cell receptor beta chains were all obtained from the same sample, sequenced in a study of blood T cell repertoires in COVID-19. The table came from immunoSEQ multiplex PCR; TCRdb's copy has only in-frame clones and leaves some out. Of roughly 200,000 clones in the sample, roughly 88% were seen once. The specimen sequenced was peripheral blood. The receptors stem from a human donor with active or convalescent COVID-19. The donor label of this sample is uncertain.

This clone was found once. The rearrangement uses TRBV9 and TRBJ1-3; 8 nucleotides match TRBD1. The germline CDR1 and CDR2 sequences are SGDLS and YYNGEE. The CDR3 spans 16 residues. V was clipped by 3 bases and J by 2 bases; unmatched bases: 7. The CDR3 reads CASSARATGAGNTIYF. Here the CDR3 DNA reads TGTGCCAGCAGCGCTAGAGCGACAGGGGCTGGAAACACCATATATTTT.

Comments on this clone: The sample holds other DNA sequences that translate to the same CDR3. The chain couples TRBV5-1 to TRBJ2-5; TRBD2 matches at 11 bases. The junction had 3 bases not matched to a gene; V was cut back by 0 bases and J by 2 bases. Germline values: CDR1 SGHRS, CDR2 YFSETQ. The CDR3 sequence is 16 residues long. DNA for the CDR3: TGCGCCAGCAGCTTGGGTCTAGCGGGGGGACAAGAGACCCAGTACTTC. Protein product: CASSLGLAGGQETQYF.

The chain couples TRBV5-1 to TRBJ2-7; 9 nucleotides align to TRBD2. Germline V gene sequence: CDR1 SGHRS, CDR2 YFSETQ. The junction had 1 base not matched to a gene; V was cut back by 0 bases and J by 3 bases. The CDR3 is 14 residues long. CDR3 coding DNA: TGCGCCAGCAGCTTGGGTAGCGGGAGCTACGAGCAGTACTTC. It encodes CASSLGSGSYEQYF.

This chain connects TRBV5-1 to TRBJ1-3; 7 positions agree with TRBD1. The CDR3 sequence is 15 residues long. Germline CDR1 and CDR2: SGHRS and YFSETQ. J was trimmed by 2 bases and V by 1 base; bases with no gene match: 3. CDR3 in amino acids: CASSLTGATGNTIYF. The DNA of the CDR3 is TGCGCCAGCAGCTTGACAGGGGCAACTGGAAACACCATATATTTT.

The chain joins TRBV6-5 to TRBJ1-5; 8 nucleotides align to TRBD1. Germline-derived CDR1 and CDR2 are MNHEY and SVGAGI. The J segment lost 7 bases and the V segment lost 5 bases, leaving 4 bases of the junction unmatched. The CDR3 has 13 amino acids. CDR3 residues: CASSNRGGQPQHF. The CDR3 nucleotides are TGTGCCAGCAGTAACAGGGGGGGCCAGCCCCAGCATTTT.

The chain joins TRBV9 to TRBJ2-7, with D possibly being TRBD2 (6 bases). CDR1 is SGDLS and CDR2 is YYNGEE in the germline V gene. The CDR3 totals 15 residues. V lost 0 bases and J lost 5, with 15 bases in between. In DNA, the CDR3 is TGTGCCAGCAGCGTAGCCCTGGCGGGGCTCCACGAGCAGTACTTC. The encoded protein is CASSVALAGLHEQYF.

This clone was recorded only once. The chain carries TRBV9 and TRBJ1-2; D unresolved. This CDR3 is built from 16 residues. In germline, CDR1 is SGDLS, CDR2 YYNGEE. The V end was cut by 0 bases, the J end by 4 bases, with 16 bases between. CDR3 residues: CASSVAAGPLIYGYTF. Here the CDR3 DNA reads TGTGCCAGCAGCGTAGCAGCGGGTCCTCTAATCTATGGCTACACCTTC.

The rearrangement links TRBV23-1 to TRBJ2-1, with TRBD2 identical over 14 bases. TRBV23-1 is identified as an open reading frame with a role that is uncertain. The CDR3 has 16 residues. Germline trimming cut 0 bases from V and 7 bases from J; bases unmatched to any gene: 2. CDR3 DNA sequence: TGCGCCAGCAGTCAATCGACTAGCGGGGGGGCAAATGAGCAGTTCTTC. Protein sequence: CASSQSTSGGANEQFF.

The chain recombines TRBV10-3 with TRBJ2-3; 12 bases are shared with TRBD2. The ends lost 0 bases at V and 5 bases at J; junction bases unmatched: 24. Germline loops: CDR1 ENHRY, CDR2 SYGVKD. There are 23 residues in the CDR3. The CDR3 sequence is CAISESIYSPWPSGRAVGDTQYF. The CDR3 DNA is TGTGCCATCAGTGAGTCGATTTACAGCCCGTGGCCTAGCGGGAGGGCCGTAGGAGATACGCAGTATTTT.

This sequence joins TRBV24-1 and TRBJ1-2; D not resolved. V was trimmed by 5 bases and J by 7 bases, leaving 7 bases between them. This CDR3 is 11 amino acids long. CDR1 KGHDR and CDR2 SFDVKD come from the germline V gene. CDR3 sequence reads: CATSGGVGYTF. The CDR3 bases are TGTGCCACCAGTGGCGGGGTTGGCTACACCTTC.

The chain has TRBV5-4 and TRBJ2-1, with 8 bases aligning to TRBD2. The CDR3 sequence is 15 residues long. V dropped 2 bases and J dropped 5; count of bases not matched to a gene: 6. The germline V gene encodes CDR1 SGHNT and CDR2 YYREEE (reference sequence). The CDR3 loop reads CASSLTGTRDNEQFF. CDR3 nucleotide sequence: TGTGCCAGCAGCTTAACCGGGACTAGGGACAATGAGCAGTTCTTC.

The rearrangement links TRBV29-1 to TRBJ1-2; a possible D gene is TRBD1 (6 bases). Trimming took 0 bases from V and 1 from J, leaving 9 bases between them. Looked up from germline, CDR1 is SQVTM and CDR2 is ANQGSEA. This CDR3 region has 14 residues. The CDR3 reads CSVEEGGYNYGYTF. The CDR3 nucleotides read TGCAGCGTTGAAGAAGGGGGATATAACTATGGCTACACCTTC. Full variable domain (outside the CDR3, taken from reference TRBV29-1 and TRBJ1-2): SAVISQKPSRDICQRGTSLTIQCQVDSQVTMMFWYRQQPGQSLTLIATANQGSEATYESGFVIDKFPISRPNLTFSTLTVSNMSPEDSSIYLCSVEEGGYNYGYTFGSGTRLTVV.

This clone was seen more than once but under ten times. The chain combines TRBV28 with TRBJ2-3; D might be TRBD2 (7 bases). Trimming cost V 6 bases and J 3 bases, with 13 bases left between them. Germline V gives CDR1 MDHEN, CDR2 SYDVKM. The CDR3 sequence is 14 residues long. CDR3 sequence: CASSRGGGTDTQYF. The CDR3 nucleotides read TGTGCCAGCAGCCGCGGGGGCGGAACAGATACGCAGTATTTT.

The V gene is TRBV2, the J gene TRBJ1-6; no firm D call. Looked up from germline, CDR1 is SNHLY and CDR2 is FYNNEI. The CDR3 loop spans 14 amino acids. V lost 7 bases and J lost 8, with 15 bases in between. The CDR3 loop reads CASKKELLDSPLHF. Here the CDR3 DNA reads TGTGCCAGCAAGAAGGAGCTCTTGGATTCACCCCTCCACTTT.

The chain couples TRBV19 to TRBJ2-7; 8 positions agree with TRBD1. Losses at the gene ends were 8 bases for V and 2 bases for J; bases not matched to a gene: 5. The CDR3 has 13 residues. Looked up from germline, CDR1 is LNHDA and CDR2 is SQIVND (reference sequence). CDR3 nucleotide sequence: TGTGCCAGTTCGGACAGGGTCGCCTACGAGCAGTACTTC. Residues: CASSDRVAYEQYF.

This chain connects TRBV7-9 to TRBJ2-1; 7 bases fit TRBD1. There are 15 residues in the CDR3. V lost 2 bases to trimming and J lost 3 bases; unmatched junction nucleotides: 4. The germline CDR1 and CDR2 sequences are SEHNR and FQNEAQ (reference sequence). The CDR3 here is CASSLFGTDYNEQFF. In DNA form, the CDR3 reads TGTGCCAGCAGCTTATTTGGGACAGACTACAATGAGCAGTTCTTC.

This sequence joins TRBV9 and TRBJ2-3; D is perhaps TRBD2 (5 bases). Germline-derived CDR1 and CDR2 are SGDLS and YYNGEE. V was trimmed by 1 base and J by 0 bases, leaving 12 bases between them. The CDR3 covers 16 residues. This CDR3 reads CASSVSGRASTDTQYF. In nucleotides, the CDR3 is TGTGCCAGCAGCGTAAGCGGTCGAGCAAGCACAGATACGCAGTATTTT.

This sequence joins TRBV11-2 and TRBJ2-7, with a weak D call TRBD1 (5 bases). The V gene lost 2 bases and the J gene lost 1 base, with 15 bases spanning the gap. Germline lookup yields CDR1 SGHAT and CDR2 FQNNGV. This CDR3 region has 16 residues. CDR3 DNA: TGTGCCAGCAGCTTACTAAGCACCAGGGTGTCCTACGAGCAGTACTTC. Protein product: CASSLLSTRVSYEQYF.

The chain combines TRBV7-2 with TRBJ2-1, with a tentative D call TRBD1 (5 bases). Germline V lookup: CDR1 SGHTA, CDR2 FQGNSA. Trimming left V 1 base short and J 4 bases short, with 14 bases between. CDR3 length: 16 amino acids. The CDR3 loop is CASSLGGARKYNEQFF. CDR3 in DNA: TGTGCCAGCAGCTTAGGTGGGGCCAGGAAGTACAATGAGCAGTTCTTC.

V is TRBV7-3 and J is TRBJ1-1; the D gene is possibly TRBD1 (6 bases). CDR3 length: 15 amino acids. Germline values: CDR1 SGHTA, CDR2 FQGTGA. Trimming left V 2 bases short and J 5 bases short, with 15 bases between. Here the CDR3 DNA reads TGTGCCAGCAGCTTAGCAGGGGCGCCAAGAACTGAAGCTTTCTTT. Its translation is CASSLAGAPRTEAFF. Full variable domain (remainder filled in from reference TRBV7-3 and TRBJ1-1): GAGVSQTPSNKVTEKGKYVELRCDPISGHTALYWYRQSLGQGPEFLIYFQGTGAADDSGLPNDRFFAVRPEGSVSTLKIQRTERGDSAVYLCASSLAGAPRTEAFFGQGTRLTVV.

The CDR3 sequence: CASSLATSGRAGVLTGELFF. The CDR3 region has the DNA TGTGCCAGCAGCTTAGCGACTAGCGGGAGGGCCGGTGTTTTAACCGGGGAGCTGTTTTTT. The chain carries TRBV7-2 and TRBJ2-2, with 14 bases aligning to TRBD2. CDR1 SGHTA and CDR2 FQGNSA come from the germline V gene. Losses at the gene ends were 0 bases for V and 5 bases for J; bases not matched to a gene: 11. CDR3 length equals 20 residues. The whole variable domain, filled in from reference TRBV7-2 and TRBJ2-2, reads GAGVSQSPSNKVTEKGKDVELRCDPISGHTALYWYRQSLGQGLEFLIYFQGNSAPDKSGLPSDRFSAERTGGSVSTLTIQRTQQEDSAVYLCASSLATSGRAGVLTGELFFGEGSRLTVL.

The chain carries TRBV18 and TRBJ2-3; D possibly corresponds to TRBD2 (5 bases). This CDR3 is built from 15 residues. Germline CDR1 and CDR2: KGHSH and LQKENI. The V gene lost 4 bases and the J gene lost 2 bases, with 13 bases spanning the gap. The CDR3 DNA is TGTGCCAGCTCACAGAGAGGGCGTAACACAGATACGCAGTATTTT. Translation gives CASSQRGRNTDTQYF.

The J gene is TRBJ2-7, the V gene TRBV14; weak D call: TRBD2 (5 bases). The CDR3 runs to 15 residues. Germline loops: CDR1 SGHDN, CDR2 FVKESK. The germline V and J ends were trimmed by 1 base and 2 bases, with 12 bases remaining between them. For the CDR3, the DNA is TGTGCCAGCAGCCAAGTGGGGAGTACCCCCTACGAGCAGTACTTC. This gives the protein CASSQVGSTPYEQYF. The full variable domain, with the rest looked up from reference TRBV14 and TRBJ2-7, is EAGVTQFPSHSVIEKGQTVTLRCDPISGHDNLYWYRRVMGKEIKFLLHFVKESKQDESGMPNNRFLAERTGGTYSTLKVQPAELEDSGVYFCASSQVGSTPYEQYFGPGTRLTVT.

The chain combines TRBV27 with TRBJ2-7; tentatively, D is TRBD1 (7 bases). V lost 10 bases and J lost 6, with 31 bases in between. The CDR3 runs 17 residues. Germline CDR1 MNHEY, CDR2 SMNVEV (reference sequence). The CDR3 DNA follows: TGTGCCACCAGGGTGACAGGGAGGCCTAGGGCAGCGGGCGAGCAGTACTTC. Amino acid sequence: CATRVTGRPRAAGEQYF.

In its sample, this clone was seen a few times. The chain is built from TRBV7-9 and TRBJ1-6; TRBD1 is a possible D gene (5 bases). CDR3 size: 12 residues. CDR1 is SEHNR, CDR2 FQNEAQ, per germline (reference sequence). V lost 8 bases to trimming and J lost 8 bases, with 10 bases between them. In DNA, the CDR3 is TGTGCCAGCGGGGGGGTTGATTCACCCCTCCACTTT. Translating gives CASGGVDSPLHF. Looking up the rest from reference TRBV7-9 and TRBJ1-6 gives the full variable domain: DTGVSQNPRHKITKRGQNVTFRCDPISEHNRLYWYRQTLGQGPEFLTYFQNEAQLEKSRLLSDRFSAERPKGSFSTLEIQRTEQGDSAMYLCASGGVDSPLHFGNGTRLTVT.

The chain employs TRBV7-2 and TRBJ2-4, with TRBD2 identical over 8 bases. V dropped 3 bases and J dropped 6; count of bases not matched to a gene: 4. The CDR3 totals 14 residues. The germline gives CDR1 SGHTA, CDR2 FQGNSA. CDR3 loop: CASSFGGAGNIQYF. In DNA form, the CDR3 reads TGTGCCAGCAGCTTCGGGGGGGCTGGAAACATTCAGTACTTC.

J is TRBJ2-7 and V is TRBV5-1, with TRBD2 as a possible D gene (6 bases). The CDR3 has 15 amino acids. Germline V CDR1 and CDR2: SGHRS, YFSETQ. V was clipped by 4 bases and J by 3 bases, with 17 bases between them. The CDR3: CASSPSGGGYYEQYF. CDR3 DNA: TGCGCCAGCAGCCCCTCCGGCGGAGGGTACTACGAGCAGTACTTC.

The V gene is TRBV18, the J gene TRBJ2-1, with TRBD2 identical over 9 bases. Unmatched junction bases numbered 9, after V lost 8 bases and J lost 7 bases. Germline values: CDR1 KGHSH, CDR2 LQKENI. CDR3 length: 14 amino acids. Here the CDR3 DNA reads TGTGCCAGCCTTAGCGGGAGTGGGGATAATGAGCAGTTCTTC. This encodes CASLSGSGDNEQFF.

This clone came up a few times. The chain joins TRBV19 to TRBJ2-2, with D possibly matching TRBD2 (6 bases). V was shortened by 3 bases and J by 5 bases, with 13 bases between the two germline ends. CDR3 length: 15 residues. In germline, CDR1 is LNHDA, CDR2 SQIVND (reference sequence). For the CDR3, the DNA is TGTGCCAGTAGTATCTCCGGGAGAGATACCGGGGAGCTGTTTTTT. Translation gives CASSISGRDTGELFF.

The sample holds one count of this clone. The CDR3: CASSYSGLDSPTDTQYF. The CDR3 nucleotides read TGTGCCAGCAGTTACTCCGGACTAGACTCCCCCACAGATACGCAGTATTTT. V gene TRBV6-2 or TRBV6-3 combines with J gene TRBJ2-3, with 7 bases fitting TRBD2. With 0 bases clipped from V and 2 bases from J, the junction kept 8 bases outside the gene matches. Germline assignment: CDR1 MNHEY and CDR2 SVGEGT. The CDR3 runs to 17 residues.

This chain connects TRBV7-9 to TRBJ2-3; TRBD1 matches at 7 bases. In germline, CDR1 is SEHNR, CDR2 FQNEAQ (reference sequence). V lost 8 bases, J lost 2 bases, and 7 bases stayed unmatched. The CDR3 sequence is 14 residues long. CDR3 amino acids: CASSKTGYTDTQYF. The DNA of the CDR3 is TGTGCCAGCTCGAAGACAGGGTACACAGATACGCAGTATTTT.